The entry below describes one TCR beta chain. TCRdb keeps only in-frame clones here, not all; method: immunoSEQ multiplex PCR. This sample has just over 50,000 clones; around 94% occur once, and the top ten carry approximately 0.59%. The CDR3 length is 23 residues. This record belongs to a study of T cell changes during pregnancy in multiple sclerosis. V usage is TRBV21-1 and J usage is TRBJ2-3; the tabulated D call, TRBD2, remains unverified against the DNA. TRBV21-1 is reported as a pseudogene. The TCR was taken from a female donor with multiple sclerosis, enrolled in a pregnancy study. The input for sequencing was CD4+ T cells from peripheral blood mononuclear cells, taken in the second trimester of pregnancy. CDR3 region: CASSKVRQGENSGGSESTDTQYF. CDR3 nucleotide sequence: TGTGCCAGCAGCAAAGTCCGGCAGGGTGAAAATAGCGGGGGGTCCGAAAGCACAGATACGCAGTATTTT.